The 21 T cell receptor beta chains below come from one sample, sequenced in a study of blood T cell repertoires in COVID-19. Sequencing used immunoSEQ multiplex PCR; TCRdb keeps in-frame clones, though not all of them. Of about 320,000 clones in the sample, roughly nine tenths were seen once. The sequenced material came from PBMCs or T cells enriched from blood (not recorded which). The source is a man aged 60 to 69 who had recovered from COVID-19.

The CDR3 sequence is CASSPKETGANVLTF. CDR3 coding DNA: TGTGCCAGCAGCCCTAAAGAGACTGGGGCCAACGTCCTGACTTTC. The chain couples TRBV7-2 to TRBJ2-6, with no clear D. CDR3 length: 15 amino acids. The germline CDR1 and CDR2 sequences are SGHTA and FQGNSA. V lost 5 bases and J lost 2, with 10 bases in between.

V gene TRBV10-1 combines with J gene TRBJ2-3, with TRBD1 matching 9 bases. CDR3 length equals 15 residues. With 3 bases clipped from V and 9 bases from J, the junction kept 10 bases outside the gene matches. The germline CDR1 and CDR2 sequences are WNHNN and SYGVQD (reference sequence). The CDR3 protein is CASSDGTGLQGTQYF. The CDR3 region has the DNA TGCGCCAGCAGTGACGGGACAGGGTTGCAGGGAACGCAGTATTTT.

This chain uses TRBV5-5 with TRBJ2-5; 10 bases align to TRBD1. J gave up 5 bases and V 5 bases, and 9 bases lay outside the gene matches. Germline CDR1 is SGHKS and CDR2 is YYEKEE (reference sequence). The CDR3 totals 15 residues. The CDR3 region has the DNA TGTGCCAGCAGTCCCGGGACAGGGGTTGGGGAGACCCAGTACTTC. Translated, it gives CASSPGTGVGETQYF. The whole variable domain, filled in from reference TRBV5-5 and TRBJ2-5, reads DAGVTQSPTHLIKTRGQQVTLRCSPISGHKSVSWYQQVLGQGPQFIFQYYEKEERGRGNFPDRFSARQFPNYSSELNVNALLLGDSALYLCASSPGTGVGETQYFGPGTRLLVL.

V gene TRBV19 combines with J gene TRBJ2-5, with TRBD1 matching 11 bases. After removal of 3 bases from V and 6 bases from J, the junction contained 6 bases not matched to a gene. Germline V gene sequence: CDR1 LNHDA, CDR2 SQIVND (reference sequence). The CDR3 runs to 15 residues. CDR3 in DNA: TGTGCCAGTAGTATGGACAGGGGGCCCTTCCAGACCCAGTACTTC. As protein: CASSMDRGPFQTQYF.

The V gene is TRBV28, the J gene TRBJ1-5, with a possible D match to TRBD1 (6 bases). The CDR3 is 17 amino acids. The germline V and J ends were trimmed by 7 bases and 0 bases, with 19 bases remaining between them. Germline V gene sequence: CDR1 MDHEN, CDR2 SYDVKM. The CDR3 here is CASKSARGADSNQPQHF. The CDR3 DNA is TGTGCCAGCAAATCCGCCCGGGGGGCAGATAGCAATCAGCCCCAGCATTTT.

The CDR3 sequence: CASSLSITRQGSGSPYEQYF. CDR3 DNA: TGTGCCAGCAGTTTATCGATTACTCGTCAGGGTAGCGGGAGCCCCTACGAGCAGTACTTC. The chain employs TRBV27 and TRBJ2-7; TRBD2 aligns across 9 bases. The ends lost 0 bases at V and 2 bases at J; junction bases unmatched: 17. The CDR3 has 20 amino acids. The germline V gene has CDR1 MNHEY and CDR2 SMNVEV (reference sequence).

This chain uses TRBV5-6 with TRBJ1-3; possibly TRBD1 for D (5 bases). Germline V gene lookup returns CDR1 SGHDT and CDR2 YYEEEE. V was cut by 4 bases and J by 0 bases, with 11 bases left in between. The CDR3 covers 15 residues. CDR3 residues: CASSGPDTSGNTIYF. CDR3 nucleotide sequence: TGTGCCAGCAGCGGCCCGGACACCTCTGGAAACACCATATATTTT.

V gene TRBV16 combines with J gene TRBJ2-6, with 7 bases fitting TRBD1. With 4 bases clipped from V and 0 bases from J, the junction kept 3 bases outside the gene matches. The CDR3 runs 16 residues. Germline CDR1 and CDR2: KGHSY and FQNENV. The CDR3 bases are TGTGCCAGCAGCCTGGGACAGTACTCTGGGGCCAACGTCCTGACTTTC. As protein: CASSLGQYSGANVLTF.

The chain carries TRBV7-9 and TRBJ2-3; 13 bases fit TRBD2. The CDR3 runs to 17 residues. The junction had 10 bases not matched to a gene; V was cut back by 5 bases and J by 5 bases. From germline, CDR1 is SEHNR and CDR2 FQNEAQ (reference sequence). This CDR3 reads CASSARTSGSIIDTQYF. The CDR3 coding sequence is TGTGCCAGCAGCGCCCGGACTAGCGGGAGTATTATAGATACGCAGTATTTT. Supplemented by reference TRBV7-9 and TRBJ2-3, the full variable domain reads DTGVSQNPRHKITKRGQNVTFRCDPISEHNRLYWYRQTLGQGPEFLTYFQNEAQLEKSRLLSDRFSAERPKGSFSTLEIQRTEQGDSAMYLCASSARTSGSIIDTQYFGPGTRLTVL.

This clone came up once. V is TRBV29-1 and J is TRBJ1-2, with 8 nucleotides matching TRBD1. Looked up from germline, CDR1 is SQVTM and CDR2 is ANQGSEA. The CDR3 spans 13 residues. The V and J ends lost 4 bases and 2 bases, in that order; junction bases with no gene match: 3. Written as DNA, the CDR3 is TGCAGCGTTGGGGGACAGGCGAACTATGGCTACACCTTC. Amino acids: CSVGGQANYGYTF.

This rearrangement joins TRBV28 to TRBJ2-5; D is uncertain. The V end was cut by 7 bases, the J end by 5 bases, with 17 bases between. From germline, CDR1 is MDHEN and CDR2 SYDVKM. The CDR3 is made up of 14 amino acids. In nucleotides, the CDR3 is TGTGCCAGCACCGTTACTCCTGAACGGGAGACCCAGTACTTC. Its translation is CASTVTPERETQYF.

This chain links TRBV7-9 with TRBJ2-3; 9 bases map to TRBD2. The CDR3 contains 18 residues. Germline CDR1 and CDR2: SEHNR and FQNEAQ (reference sequence). The junction had 12 bases not matched to a gene; V was cut back by 0 bases and J by 5 bases. Here the CDR3 DNA reads TGTGCCAGCAGCTTAGCGTTCCTTCGCGGGAGGGTCGAAGATACGCAGTATTTT. As protein: CASSLAFLRGRVEDTQYF.

The chain has TRBV3-1 (or the pseudogene TRBV3-2) and TRBJ1-1; no clear D gene. The CDR3 is made up of 13 amino acids. V was shortened by 1 base and J by 3 bases, with 6 bases between the two germline ends. Germline-derived CDR1 and CDR2 are LGHDT and YNNKEL (reference sequence). For the CDR3, the DNA is TGTGCCAGCAGCCAAGTCGGTTACACTGAAGCTTTCTTT. Translated: CASSQVGYTEAFF.

This clone was detected only a few times. The CDR3 loop reads CASSPILVGSNEKLFF. DNA of the CDR3: TGTGCCAGCTCACCGATTCTCGTGGGGAGCAATGAAAAACTGTTTTTT. The chain combines TRBV18 with TRBJ1-4, with D hard to call. The CDR3 runs 16 residues. The V and J ends lost 3 bases and 5 bases respectively, with 16 bases between them. Germline loops: CDR1 KGHSH, CDR2 LQKENI.

The CDR3 protein is CASSWGAGGYNNEQFF. The CDR3 DNA is TGTGCCAGCAGCTGGGGGGCGGGAGGATATAACAATGAGCAGTTCTTC. The chain carries TRBV7-8 and TRBJ2-1; 8 bases line up with TRBD2. The J segment lost 5 bases and the V segment lost 4 bases, leaving 10 bases of the junction unmatched. Germline V gives CDR1 SGHVS, CDR2 FQNEAQ. The CDR3 spans 16 residues.

CDR3 loop: CASSLGPPTSGIYNEQFF. The CDR3 bases are TGCGCCAGCAGCTTGGGCCCCCCCACTAGCGGTATATACAATGAGCAGTTCTTC. The chain has TRBV5-1 and TRBJ2-1; 8 nucleotides line up with TRBD2. This CDR3 comprises 18 residues. Germline V gives CDR1 SGHRS, CDR2 YFSETQ. J lost 4 bases, V lost 0 bases, and 12 bases had no gene match.

This rearrangement joins TRBV11-2 to TRBJ2-1; possibly TRBD2 for D (5 bases). Between the trimmed V and J ends, which lost 0 bases and 9 bases, there was a span of 21 bases. The CDR3 contains 17 residues. The germline V gene has CDR1 SGHAT and CDR2 FQNNGV. The CDR3, as DNA: TGTGCCAGCAGCTTAGATCGACCTAGCATCACCCCCGGTGAGCAGTTCTTC. It codes for CASSLDRPSITPGEQFF.

CDR3 DNA sequence: TGTGCCAGCAGCCTAGGGACAGGTGACCATGAGCAGTTCTTC. This gives the protein CASSLGTGDHEQFF. This chain links TRBV7-2 with TRBJ2-1, with 8 bases lining up with TRBD1. The CDR3 is 14 residues long. The trim removed 5 bases at V and 8 bases at J, leaving 8 bases unmatched. Germline CDR1 SGHTA, CDR2 FQGNSA.

The chain is built from TRBV5-4 and TRBJ2-3; TRBD2 matches at 11 bases. This CDR3 has 19 residues. CDR1 SGHNT and CDR2 YYREEE come from the germline V gene (reference sequence). V lost 2 bases and J lost 4; bases outside the gene matches: 15. This chain's CDR3 is CASSFAKTSGTRSPDTQYF. DNA of the CDR3: TGTGCCAGCAGCTTCGCTAAGACTAGCGGGACTCGATCCCCAGATACGCAGTATTTT.

The chain uses TRBV5-1 and TRBJ2-3; the D gene is possibly TRBD2 (6 bases). Germline V gene data show CDR1 as SGHRS and CDR2 as YFSETQ. V was clipped by 0 bases and J by 4 bases, with 9 bases between them. The CDR3 extends over 14 amino acids. The CDR3 sequence is CASSLASEADTQYF. The CDR3 nucleotides are TGCGCCAGCAGCTTGGCTAGCGAGGCAGATACGCAGTATTTT.

J is TRBJ1-1 and V is TRBV9; a weak D match, TRBD1 (5 bases). Germline CDR1 is SGDLS and CDR2 is YYNGEE. Trimming shortened V by 3 bases and J by 5 bases, and 17 bases separated the two germline ends. The CDR3 is 15 residues long. The CDR3 protein is CASSEIPGLGTEAFF. For the CDR3, the DNA is TGTGCCAGCAGCGAAATACCGGGACTCGGGACTGAAGCTTTCTTT. The full variable domain, completed using reference TRBV9 and TRBJ1-1, is DSGVTQTPKHLITATGQRVTLRCSPRSGDLSVYWYQQSLDQGLQFLIQYYNGEERAKGNILERFSAQQFPDLHSELNLSSLELGDSALYFCASSEIPGLGTEAFFGQGTRLTVV.